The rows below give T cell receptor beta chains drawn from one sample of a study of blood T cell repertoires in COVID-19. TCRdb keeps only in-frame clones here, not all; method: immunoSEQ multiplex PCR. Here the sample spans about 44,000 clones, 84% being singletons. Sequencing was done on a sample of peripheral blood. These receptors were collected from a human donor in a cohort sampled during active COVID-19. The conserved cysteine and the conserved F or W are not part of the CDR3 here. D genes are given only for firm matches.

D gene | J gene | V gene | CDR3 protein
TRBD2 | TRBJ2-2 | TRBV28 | ASTTIRLAGFTGELF
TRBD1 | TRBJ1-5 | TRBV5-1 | ASSLTGENQPQH
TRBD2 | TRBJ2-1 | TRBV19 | ASSIGVSGGAYNEQF
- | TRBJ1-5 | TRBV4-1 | ASSQTRAGDVQPQH
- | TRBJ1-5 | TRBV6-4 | ASSEAGNQPQH
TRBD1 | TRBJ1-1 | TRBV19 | ASSRQGRGNTEAF
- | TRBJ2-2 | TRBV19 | ASRRTGELF
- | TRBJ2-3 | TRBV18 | ASSPVRQSTDTQY
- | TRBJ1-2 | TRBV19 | ASSIMGEEEGRIYGYT
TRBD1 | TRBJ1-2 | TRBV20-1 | SARDSDGYT
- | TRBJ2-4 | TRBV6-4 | ASSSDQDGDIQY
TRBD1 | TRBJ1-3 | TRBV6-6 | ASSGKGGGNTIY
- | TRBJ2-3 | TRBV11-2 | ASSLVLYRSTSTDTQY